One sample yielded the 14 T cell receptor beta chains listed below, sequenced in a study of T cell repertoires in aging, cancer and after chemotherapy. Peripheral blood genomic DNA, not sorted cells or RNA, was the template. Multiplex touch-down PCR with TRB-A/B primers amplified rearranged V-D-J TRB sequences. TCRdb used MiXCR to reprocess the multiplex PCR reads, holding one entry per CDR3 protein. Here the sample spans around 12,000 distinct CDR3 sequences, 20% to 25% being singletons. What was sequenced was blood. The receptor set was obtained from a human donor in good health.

CDR3 in DNA: TGTGCCAGCAGCACCTGGACAGGGCCAAGCACAGATACGCAGTATTTT. Protein product: CASSTWTGPSTDTQYF. The genes are TRBV6-1 and TRBJ2-3; 8 nucleotides align to TRBD1. J gave up 0 bases and V 6 bases, and 8 bases lay outside the gene matches. Germline CDR1 reads MNHNS; CDR2 reads SASEGT. The CDR3 has 16 residues.

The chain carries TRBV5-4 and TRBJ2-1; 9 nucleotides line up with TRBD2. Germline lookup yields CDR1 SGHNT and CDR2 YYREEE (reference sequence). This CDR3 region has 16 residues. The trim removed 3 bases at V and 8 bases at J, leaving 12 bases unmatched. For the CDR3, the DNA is TGTGCCAGCAGCTACCAAGGACTAGCGCTTGCGGATGAGCAGTTCTTC. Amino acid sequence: CASSYQGLALADEQFF.

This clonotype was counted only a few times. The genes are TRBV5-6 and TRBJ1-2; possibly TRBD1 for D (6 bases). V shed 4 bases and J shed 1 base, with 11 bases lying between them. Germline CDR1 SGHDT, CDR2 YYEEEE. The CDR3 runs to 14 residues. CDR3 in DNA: TGTGCCAGCAGCCTGGGGGCCTTTAACTATGGCTACACCTTC. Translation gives CASSLGAFNYGYTF.

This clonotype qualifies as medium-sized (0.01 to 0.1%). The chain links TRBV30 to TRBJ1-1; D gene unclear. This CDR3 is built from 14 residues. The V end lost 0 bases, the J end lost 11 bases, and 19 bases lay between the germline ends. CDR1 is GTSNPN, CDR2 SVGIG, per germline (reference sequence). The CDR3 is CAWSVQTSTTLAFF. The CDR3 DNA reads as TGTGCCTGGAGTGTACAGACTTCAACCACCTTGGCTTTCTTT. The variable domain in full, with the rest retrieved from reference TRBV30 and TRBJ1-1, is SQTIHQWPATLVQPVGSPLSLECTVEGTSNPNLYWYRQAAGRGLQLLFYSVGIGQISSEVPQNLSASRPQDRQFILSSKKLLLSDSGFYLCAWSVQTSTTLAFFGQGTRLTVV.

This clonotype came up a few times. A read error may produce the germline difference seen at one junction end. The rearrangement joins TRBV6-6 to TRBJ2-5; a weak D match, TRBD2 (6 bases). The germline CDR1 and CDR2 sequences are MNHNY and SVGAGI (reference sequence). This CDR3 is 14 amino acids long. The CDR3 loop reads CAISISGEEETQYF. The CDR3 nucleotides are TGTGCCATCAGTATCTCGGGGGAGGAAGAGACCCAGTACTTC.

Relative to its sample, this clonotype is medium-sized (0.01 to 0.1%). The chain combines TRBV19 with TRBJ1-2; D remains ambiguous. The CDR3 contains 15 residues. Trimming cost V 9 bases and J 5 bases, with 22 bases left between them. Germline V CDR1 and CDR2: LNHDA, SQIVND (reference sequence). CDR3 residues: CASRHVPGSLYGYTF. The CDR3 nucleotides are TGTGCCAGCAGGCATGTGCCGGGCAGCTTATATGGCTACACCTTC.

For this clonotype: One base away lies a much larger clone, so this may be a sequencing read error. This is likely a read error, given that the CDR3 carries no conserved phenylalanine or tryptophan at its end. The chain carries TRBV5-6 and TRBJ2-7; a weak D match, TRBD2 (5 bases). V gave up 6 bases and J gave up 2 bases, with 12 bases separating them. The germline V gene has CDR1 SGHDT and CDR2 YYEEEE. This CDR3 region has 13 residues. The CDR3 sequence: CASTPEEPYEQYL. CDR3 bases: TGTGCCAGCACCCCGGAGGAGCCCTACGAGCAGTACCTC.

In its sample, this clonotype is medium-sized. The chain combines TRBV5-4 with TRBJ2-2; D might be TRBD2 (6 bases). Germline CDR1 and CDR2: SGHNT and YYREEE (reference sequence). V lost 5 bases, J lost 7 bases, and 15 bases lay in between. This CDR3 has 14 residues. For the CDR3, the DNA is TGTGCCAGCAGGCCTGGACTAAGTAACGGGGAGCTGTTTTTT. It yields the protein CASRPGLSNGELFF.

CDR3 nucleotides: TGTGCCAGCAGCGACCGGGGGACCACTGAAGCTTTCTTT. Protein: CASSDRGTTEAFF. The chain recombines TRBV9 with TRBJ1-1, with D possibly being TRBD1 (5 bases). The length of the CDR3 is 13 residues. Germline V gives CDR1 SGDLS, CDR2 YYNGEE. The V end was cut by 3 bases, the J end by 4 bases, with 10 bases between.

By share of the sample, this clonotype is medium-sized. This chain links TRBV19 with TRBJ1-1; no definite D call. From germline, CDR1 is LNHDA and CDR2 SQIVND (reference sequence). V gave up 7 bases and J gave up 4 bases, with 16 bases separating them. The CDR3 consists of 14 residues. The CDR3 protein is CASKDPPSGTEAFF. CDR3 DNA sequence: TGTGCCAGTAAAGATCCCCCCTCCGGCACTGAAGCTTTCTTT.

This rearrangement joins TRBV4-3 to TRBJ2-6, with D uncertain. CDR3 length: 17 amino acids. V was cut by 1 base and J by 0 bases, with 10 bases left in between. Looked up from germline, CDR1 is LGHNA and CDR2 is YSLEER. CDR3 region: CASSQVFGSSGANVLTF. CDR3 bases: TGCGCCAGCAGCCAAGTTTTCGGGTCCTCTGGGGCCAACGTCCTGACTTTC.

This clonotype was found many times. CDR3 coding DNA: TGTGCCATCAGTCCATCGACAGGAATTAACTATGGCTACACCTTC. Amino acid sequence: CAISPSTGINYGYTF. This chain links TRBV10-3 with TRBJ1-2, with TRBD1 as a possible D gene (6 bases). Trimming removed 5 bases from V and 1 base from J, with 14 bases in between. This CDR3 region has 15 residues. CDR1 is ENHRY, CDR2 SYGVKD, per germline.

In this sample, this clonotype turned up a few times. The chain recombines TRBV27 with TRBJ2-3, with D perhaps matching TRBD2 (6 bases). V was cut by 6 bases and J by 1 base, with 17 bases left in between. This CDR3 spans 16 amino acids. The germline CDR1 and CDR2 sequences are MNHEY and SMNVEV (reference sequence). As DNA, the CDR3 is TGTGCCAGCAGCTTGAGTCCGGGGACTGGCACAGATACGCAGTATTTT. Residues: CASSLSPGTGTDTQYF.

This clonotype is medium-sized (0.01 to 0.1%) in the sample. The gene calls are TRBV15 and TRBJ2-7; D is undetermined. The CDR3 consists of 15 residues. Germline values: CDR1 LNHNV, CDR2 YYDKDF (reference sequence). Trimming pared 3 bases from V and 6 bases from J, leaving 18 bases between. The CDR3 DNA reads TGTGCCACCAGCAGTCGGGCCCCCGTCCCTCTCGAGCAGTACTTC. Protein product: CATSSRAPVPLEQYF.